This T cell receptor beta chain was recovered during a study of blood T cell repertoires in COVID-19. Overall study context: The United States, Italy and Spain provided the acute and convalescent COVID-19 samples. The analysed material was cDNA or gDNA that came from T cells, B-cell-depleted T cells, or PBMCs.

This clone was observed a single time. Original processing methods: Amplification of reference gene primers provided the estimated nucleated cell counts. The table came from immunoSEQ multiplex PCR; TCRdb's copy has only in-frame clones and leaves some out. V and J calls and clone size are as listed in that table; D and trimming were resolved from the DNA. The table shows fewer than 350,000 clones, with roughly nine tenths occurring only once. Seattle-derived patients entered the study during active infection and were followed longitudinally. Sequencing was done on a sample of peripheral blood. The clonotype was recovered from a woman under 40 with COVID-19, enrolled during active disease.

The chain's CDR3 is CASRTSGVLGYEQYF. CDR3 sequence (DNA): TGCGCCAGCAGGACTAGCGGGGTGCTGGGGTACGAGCAGTACTTC. This rearrangement joins TRBV10-2 to TRBJ2-7, with TRBD2 matching over 11 bases. The CDR3 spans 15 residues. With 6 bases clipped from V and 4 bases from J, the junction kept 8 bases outside the gene matches. The germline V gene encodes CDR1 WSHSY and CDR2 SAAADI.